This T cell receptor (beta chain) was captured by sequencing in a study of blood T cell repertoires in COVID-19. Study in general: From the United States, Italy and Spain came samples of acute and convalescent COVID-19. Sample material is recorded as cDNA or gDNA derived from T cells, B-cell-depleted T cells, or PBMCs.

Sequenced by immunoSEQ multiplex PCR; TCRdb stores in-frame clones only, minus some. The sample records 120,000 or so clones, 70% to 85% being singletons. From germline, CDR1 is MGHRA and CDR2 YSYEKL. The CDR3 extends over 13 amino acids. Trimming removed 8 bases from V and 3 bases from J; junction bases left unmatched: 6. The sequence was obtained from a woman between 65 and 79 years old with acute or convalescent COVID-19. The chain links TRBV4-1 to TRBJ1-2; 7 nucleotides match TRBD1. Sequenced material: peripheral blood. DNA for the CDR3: TGCGCCAGCGGCCTAGACAGGGACTATGGCTACACCTTC. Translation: CASGLDRDYGYTF.